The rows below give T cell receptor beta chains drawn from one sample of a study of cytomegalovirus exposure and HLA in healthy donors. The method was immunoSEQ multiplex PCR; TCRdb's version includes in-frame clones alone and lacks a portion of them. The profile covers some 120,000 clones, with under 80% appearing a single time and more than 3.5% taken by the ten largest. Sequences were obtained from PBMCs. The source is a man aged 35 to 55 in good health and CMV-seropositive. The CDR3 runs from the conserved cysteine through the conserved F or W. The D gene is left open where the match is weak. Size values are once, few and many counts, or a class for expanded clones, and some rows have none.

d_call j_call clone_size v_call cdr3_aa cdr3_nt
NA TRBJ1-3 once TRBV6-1 CASRWTAGNTIYF TGTGCCAGCAGGTGGACAGCTGGAAACACCATATATTTT
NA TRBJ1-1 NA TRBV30 CAFPRGVAEAFF TGTGCCTTCCCCCGGGGGGTGGCTGAAGCTTTCTTT
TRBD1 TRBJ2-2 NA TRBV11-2 CASSKRTGAAFANTGELFF TGTGCCAGCAGCAAACGAACAGGGGCGGCCTTCGCGAACACCGGGGAGCTGTTTTTT
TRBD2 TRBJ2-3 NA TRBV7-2 CASSMAGDVTDTQYF TGTGCCAGCAGTATGGCGGGAGATGTGACAGATACGCAGTATTTT
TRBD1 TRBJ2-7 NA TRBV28 CASSQPGQGKYEQYF TGTGCCAGCAGTCAGCCGGGACAGGGGAAGTACGAGCAGTACTTC
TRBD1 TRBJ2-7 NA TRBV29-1 CSVHSTGGSYEQYF TGCAGCGTTCATTCGACAGGGGGCTCCTACGAGCAGTACTTC
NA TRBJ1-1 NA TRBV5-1 CASSSHLNTEAFF TGCGCCAGCAGTTCTCACTTGAACACTGAAGCTTTCTTT
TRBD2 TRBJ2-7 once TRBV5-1 CASSSVLAGTYEQYF TGCGCCAGCAGCTCTGTACTAGCGGGAACCTACGAGCAGTACTTC
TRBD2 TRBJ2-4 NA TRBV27 CASSQGLAGAKNIQYF TGTGCCAGCAGTCAAGGACTAGCGGGGGCCAAAAACATTCAGTACTTC
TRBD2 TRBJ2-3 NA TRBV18 CASSPIAGGPPTDTQYF TGTGCCAGCTCACCTATAGCGGGGGGTCCCCCCACAGATACGCAGTATTTT
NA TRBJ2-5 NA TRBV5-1 CASSLSSTGLETQYF TGCGCCAGCAGCTTGTCATCTACAGGTCTCGAGACCCAGTACTTC
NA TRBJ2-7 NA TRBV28 CASTLLRQAHEQYF TGTGCCAGCACCCTCCTCCGGCAGGCCCACGAGCAGTACTTC
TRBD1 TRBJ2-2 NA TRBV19 CASTGQGWSTGELFF TGTGCCAGTACGGGACAGGGTTGGTCCACCGGGGAGCTGTTTTTT
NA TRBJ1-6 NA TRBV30 CAWSVLAGRSSPLHF TGTGCCTGGAGTGTTTTGGCAGGGAGGAGTTCACCCCTCCACTTT
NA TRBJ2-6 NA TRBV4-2 CASSPRGRQRSGANVLTF TGTGCCAGCAGCCCAAGAGGGAGACAACGCTCTGGGGCCAACGTCCTGACTTTC
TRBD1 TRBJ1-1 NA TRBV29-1 CSVESFSVRGHGGEAFF TGCAGCGTTGAATCGTTTTCGGTCAGGGGGCACGGAGGTGAAGCTTTCTTT
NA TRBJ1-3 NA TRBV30 CAARGNGNTIYF TGTGCCGCCCGGGGAAATGGAAACACCATATATTTT
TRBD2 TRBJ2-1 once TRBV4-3 CASSQEGLAGPSSYNEQFF TGCGCCAGCAGCCAAGAAGGACTAGCGGGCCCAAGCTCCTACAATGAGCAGTTCTTC
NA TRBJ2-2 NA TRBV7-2 CASSPRDSGNTGELFF TGTGCCAGCAGTCCTCGGGATAGCGGGAACACCGGGGAGCTGTTTTTT
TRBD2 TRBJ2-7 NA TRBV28 CASSSPKRGSYEQYF TGTGCCAGCAGTTCCCCGAAGCGGGGGTCCTACGAGCAGTACTTC
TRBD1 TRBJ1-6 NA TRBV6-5 CASSLTGESPLHF TGTGCCAGCAGCCTGACAGGGGAATCACCCCTCCACTTT
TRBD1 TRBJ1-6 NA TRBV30 CAWSYRGRENSPLHF TGTGCCTGGAGTTACAGGGGAAGAGAGAATTCACCCCTCCACTTT
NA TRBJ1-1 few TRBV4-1 CASSQGGQPLGTEAFF TGCGCCAGCAGCCAAGGAGGACAGCCCCTTGGGACTGAAGCTTTCTTT
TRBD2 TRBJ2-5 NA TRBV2 CASSESRGEQETQYF TGTGCCAGCAGTGAATCGCGGGGGGAACAAGAGACCCAGTACTTC
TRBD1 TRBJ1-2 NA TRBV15 CATSRVISGTAPYGYTF TGTGCCACCAGCAGAGTCATCTCCGGGACAGCCCCCTATGGCTACACCTTC
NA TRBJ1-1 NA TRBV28 CASSAKWGVGTF NA
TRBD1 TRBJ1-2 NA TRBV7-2 CASSPGGQGGYGYTF TGTGCCAGCAGCCCTGGGGGGCAGGGGGGCTATGGCTACACCTTC
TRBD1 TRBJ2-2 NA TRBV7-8 CASSLALDRARELFF TGTGCCAGCAGCTTAGCCCTCGACAGGGCCCGGGAGCTGTTTTTT
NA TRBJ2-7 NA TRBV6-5 CASRLLTAYEQYF TGTGCCAGCAGACTCTTGACAGCCTACGAGCAGTACTTC
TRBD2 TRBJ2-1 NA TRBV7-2 CASSWWAGGVQGEQFF TGTGCCAGCAGCTGGTGGGCGGGGGGGGTACAAGGTGAGCAGTTCTTC
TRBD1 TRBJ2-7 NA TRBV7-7 CASSLEQGQDYEQYF TGTGCCAGCAGCTTAGAACAGGGGCAGGACTACGAGCAGTACTTC
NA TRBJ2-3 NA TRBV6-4 CATKAGISTDTQYF TGTGCCACCAAAGCGGGTATCAGCACAGATACGCAGTATTTT
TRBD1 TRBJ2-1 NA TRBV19 CASTSDRASYNEQFF TGTGCCAGTACCTCGGACAGGGCCTCCTACAATGAGCAGTTCTTC
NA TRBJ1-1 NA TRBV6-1 CASSAGILPEAFF TGTGCCAGCAGTGCAGGGATCCTCCCTGAAGCTTTCTTT
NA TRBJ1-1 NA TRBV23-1 CASSRPQGVRTEAFF TGCGCCAGCAGTCGACCACAAGGGGTTAGGACTGAAGCTTTCTTT
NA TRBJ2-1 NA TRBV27 CASSLLGTSYEQFF TGTGCCAGCAGTTTATTAGGGACTTCGTATGAGCAGTTCTTC
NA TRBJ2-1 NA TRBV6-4 CASSDSEYNEQFF TGTGCCAGCAGTGACTCTGAGTACAATGAGCAGTTCTTC
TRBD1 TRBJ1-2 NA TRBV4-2 CASSFAPGTGDGYTF TGTGCCAGCAGTTTCGCGCCCGGGACAGGGGACGGCTACACCTTC
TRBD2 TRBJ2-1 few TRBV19 CASSRVTSGHYNEQFF TGTGCCAGTAGTAGGGTCACTAGCGGGCACTACAATGAGCAGTTCTTC